In its sample, the clone carrying this T cell receptor (beta chain) was seen many times. The antigen remains undetermined. This sample is drawn from a study of CD8 T cells in ankylosing spondylitis. Overall study findings and caveats: A number of the motif variants had already been described in reactive arthritis synovial fluid and blood. Disease-linked clones displayed a CD8+ phenotype and appeared relatively rarely in peripheral blood.

By quantitative 5'-RACE with molecular barcodes, the TCR beta libraries were made. TCRdb called the 5' RACE reads again in MiXCR, with one record for every CDR3 protein. The data contain some 130,000 distinct CDR3 sequences, approximately 7.3% of them singletons. Germline-derived CDR1 and CDR2 are DFQATT and SNEGSKA (reference sequence). This CDR3 is built from 16 residues. Trimming left V 4 bases short and J 1 base short, with 19 bases between. The source material was blood, either unsorted or a sorted T cell fraction (not recorded which). The sequence was collected from a female donor with ankylosing spondylitis or in good health (not recorded which). This chain connects TRBV20-1 to TRBJ1-2; TRBD1 is a possible D gene (5 bases). CDR3 in amino acids: CSATQGEGHINYGYTF. CDR3 nucleotide sequence: TGCAGTGCTACCCAGGGCGAGGGGCACATTAACTATGGCTACACCTTC.